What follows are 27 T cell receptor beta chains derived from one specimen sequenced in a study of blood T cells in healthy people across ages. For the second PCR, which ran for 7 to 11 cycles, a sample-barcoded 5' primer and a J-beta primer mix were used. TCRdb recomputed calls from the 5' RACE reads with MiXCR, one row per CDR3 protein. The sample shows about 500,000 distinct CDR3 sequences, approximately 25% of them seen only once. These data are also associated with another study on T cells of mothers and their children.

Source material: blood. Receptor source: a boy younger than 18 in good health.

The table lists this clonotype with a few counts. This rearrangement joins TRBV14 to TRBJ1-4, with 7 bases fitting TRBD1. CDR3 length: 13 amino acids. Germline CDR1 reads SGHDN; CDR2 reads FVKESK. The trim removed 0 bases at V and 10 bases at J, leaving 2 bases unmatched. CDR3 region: CASSQDNRGKLFF. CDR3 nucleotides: TGTGCCAGCAGCCAAGATAACAGGGGAAAACTGTTTTTT.

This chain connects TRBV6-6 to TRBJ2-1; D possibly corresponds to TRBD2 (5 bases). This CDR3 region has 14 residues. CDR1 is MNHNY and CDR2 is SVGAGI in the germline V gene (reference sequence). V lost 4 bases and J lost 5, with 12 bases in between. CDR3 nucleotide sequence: TGTGCCAGCAGTTTCGAGGGCCCAAACAATGAGCAGTTCTTC. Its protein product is CASSFEGPNNEQFF.

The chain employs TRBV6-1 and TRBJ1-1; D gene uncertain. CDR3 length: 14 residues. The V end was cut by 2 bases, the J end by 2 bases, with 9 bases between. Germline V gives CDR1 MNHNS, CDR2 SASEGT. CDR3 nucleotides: TGTGCCAGCAGTGAAAATGGAGCTAACACTGAAGCTTTCTTT. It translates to CASSENGANTEAFF.

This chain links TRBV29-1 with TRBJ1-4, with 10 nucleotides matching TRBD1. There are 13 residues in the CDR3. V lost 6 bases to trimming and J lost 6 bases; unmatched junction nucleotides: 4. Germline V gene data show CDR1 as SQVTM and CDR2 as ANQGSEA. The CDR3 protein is CSVDGTGDEKLFF. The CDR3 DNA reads TGCAGCGTCGACGGGACAGGGGATGAAAAACTGTTTTTT.

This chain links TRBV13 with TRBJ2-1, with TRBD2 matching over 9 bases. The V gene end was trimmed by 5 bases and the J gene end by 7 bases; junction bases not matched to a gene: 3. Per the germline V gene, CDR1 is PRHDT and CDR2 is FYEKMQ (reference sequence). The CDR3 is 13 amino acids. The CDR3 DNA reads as TGTGCCAGCAGCCGCGGGGGGGTAAATGAGCAGTTCTTC. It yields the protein CASSRGGVNEQFF.

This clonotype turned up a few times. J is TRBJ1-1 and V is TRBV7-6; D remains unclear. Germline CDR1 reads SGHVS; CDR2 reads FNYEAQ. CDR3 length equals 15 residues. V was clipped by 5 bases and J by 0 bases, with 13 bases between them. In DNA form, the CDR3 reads TGTGCCAGCAGCACTAGCCTGAGGGTGAACACTGAAGCTTTCTTT. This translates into CASSTSLRVNTEAFF.

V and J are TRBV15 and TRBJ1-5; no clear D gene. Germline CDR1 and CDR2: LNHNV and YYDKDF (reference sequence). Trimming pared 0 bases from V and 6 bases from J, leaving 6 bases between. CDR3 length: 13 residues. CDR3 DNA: TGTGCCACCAGCAGAGACAGGTCTCAGCCCCAGCATTTT. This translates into CATSRDRSQPQHF.

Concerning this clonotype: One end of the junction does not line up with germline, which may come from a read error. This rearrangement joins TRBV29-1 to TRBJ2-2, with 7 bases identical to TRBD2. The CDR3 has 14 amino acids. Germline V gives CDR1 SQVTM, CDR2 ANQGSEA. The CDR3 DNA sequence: TGCAGCGTTATCCCCGAGACTAGCCCCGGGGGGCTGTTTTTT. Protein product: CSVIPETSPGGLFF.

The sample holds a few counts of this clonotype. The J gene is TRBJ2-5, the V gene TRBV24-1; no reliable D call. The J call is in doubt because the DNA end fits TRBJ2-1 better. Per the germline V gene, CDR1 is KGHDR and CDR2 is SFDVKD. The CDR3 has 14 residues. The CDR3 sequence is CATSDSRPWDEQFF. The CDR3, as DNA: TGTGCCACCAGTGATTCTAGACCCTGGGATGAGCAGTTCTTC.

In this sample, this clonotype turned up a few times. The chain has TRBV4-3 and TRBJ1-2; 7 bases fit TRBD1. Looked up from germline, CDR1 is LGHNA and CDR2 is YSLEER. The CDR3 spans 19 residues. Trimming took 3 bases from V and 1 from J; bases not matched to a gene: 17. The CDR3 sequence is CASSHTTGTAELFNYGYTF. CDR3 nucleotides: TGCGCCAGCAGCCACACAACCGGGACAGCAGAGCTGTTTAACTATGGCTACACCTTC.

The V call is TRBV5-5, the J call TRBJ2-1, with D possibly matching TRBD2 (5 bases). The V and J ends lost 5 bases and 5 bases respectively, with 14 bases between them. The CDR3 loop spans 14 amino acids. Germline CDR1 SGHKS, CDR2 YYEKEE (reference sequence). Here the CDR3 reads CASRTGVLDNEQFF. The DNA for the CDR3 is TGTGCCAGCAGGACCGGAGTACTAGACAATGAGCAGTTCTTC.

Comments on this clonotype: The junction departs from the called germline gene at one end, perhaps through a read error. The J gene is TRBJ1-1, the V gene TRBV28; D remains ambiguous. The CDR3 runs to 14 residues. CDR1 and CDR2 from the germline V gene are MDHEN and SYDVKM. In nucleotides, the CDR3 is TGTGCCAGCAGTACGTGGGGAATGGTTACTGAAGCTCTCTTT. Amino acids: CASSTWGMVTEALF. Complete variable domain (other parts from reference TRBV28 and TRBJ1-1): DVKVTQSSRYLVKRTGEKVFLECVQDMDHENMFWYRQDPGLGLRLIYFSYDVKMKEKGDIPEGYSVSREKKERFSLILESASTNQTSMYLCASSTWGMVTEALFGQGTRLTVV.

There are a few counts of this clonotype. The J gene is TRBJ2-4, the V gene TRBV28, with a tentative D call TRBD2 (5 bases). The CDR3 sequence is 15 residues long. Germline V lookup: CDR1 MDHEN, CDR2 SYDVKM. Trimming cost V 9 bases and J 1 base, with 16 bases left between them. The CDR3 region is CASRSEGWAKNIQYF. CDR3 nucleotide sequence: TGTGCCAGTAGATCAGAGGGCTGGGCCAAAAACATTCAGTACTTC.

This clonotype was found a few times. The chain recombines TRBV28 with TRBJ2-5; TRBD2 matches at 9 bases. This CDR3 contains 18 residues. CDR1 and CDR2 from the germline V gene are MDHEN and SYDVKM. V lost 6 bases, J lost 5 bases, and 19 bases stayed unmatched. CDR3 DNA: TGTGCCAGCAGCTCCCCTCCCTGGCGGGGGGGCAAGGGTGAGACCCAGTACTTC. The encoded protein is CASSSPPWRGGKGETQYF.

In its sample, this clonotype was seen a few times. The CDR3: CASSLIQVSANEKLFF. CDR3 in DNA: TGTGCCAGCAGTTTAATTCAGGTTTCGGCTAATGAAAAACTGTTTTTT. The J gene is TRBJ1-4, the V gene TRBV12-3 or TRBV12-4; D gene unclear. Between the trimmed V and J ends, which lost 2 bases and 3 bases, there was a span of 13 bases. The CDR3 contains 16 residues.

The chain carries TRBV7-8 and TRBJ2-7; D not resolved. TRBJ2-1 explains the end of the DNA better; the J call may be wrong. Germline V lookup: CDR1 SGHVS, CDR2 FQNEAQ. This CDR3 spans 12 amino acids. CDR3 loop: CASSFFSSEQFF. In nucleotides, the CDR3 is TGTGCCAGCAGCTTTTTTAGCAGTGAGCAGTTCTTC.

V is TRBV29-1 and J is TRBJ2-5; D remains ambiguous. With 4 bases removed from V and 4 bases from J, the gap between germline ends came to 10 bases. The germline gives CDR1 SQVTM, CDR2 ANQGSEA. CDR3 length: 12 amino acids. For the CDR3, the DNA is TGCAGCGTTGCCCGGTGGGGAGAGACCCAGTACTTC. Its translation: CSVARWGETQYF.

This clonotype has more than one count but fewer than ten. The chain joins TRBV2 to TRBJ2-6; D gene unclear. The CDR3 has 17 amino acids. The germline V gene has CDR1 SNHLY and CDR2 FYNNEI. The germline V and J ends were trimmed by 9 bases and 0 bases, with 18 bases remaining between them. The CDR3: CASTPLGDRSGANVLTF. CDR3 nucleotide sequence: TGTGCCAGTACGCCTCTCGGCGACCGCTCTGGGGCCAACGTCCTGACTTTC.

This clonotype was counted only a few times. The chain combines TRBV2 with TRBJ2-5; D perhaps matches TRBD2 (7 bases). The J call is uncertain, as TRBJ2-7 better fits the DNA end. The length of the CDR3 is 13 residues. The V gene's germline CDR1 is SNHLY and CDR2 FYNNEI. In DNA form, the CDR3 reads TGTGCCAGCGGAGACGGGGGGCTCTACGAGCAGTACTTC. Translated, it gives CASGDGGLYEQYF.

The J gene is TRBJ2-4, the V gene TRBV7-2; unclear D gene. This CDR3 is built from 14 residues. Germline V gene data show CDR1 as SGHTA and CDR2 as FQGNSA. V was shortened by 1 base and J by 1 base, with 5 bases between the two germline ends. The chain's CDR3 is CASSLGQAKNIQYF. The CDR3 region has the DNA TGTGCCAGCAGCTTAGGTCAGGCCAAAAACATTCAGTACTTC.

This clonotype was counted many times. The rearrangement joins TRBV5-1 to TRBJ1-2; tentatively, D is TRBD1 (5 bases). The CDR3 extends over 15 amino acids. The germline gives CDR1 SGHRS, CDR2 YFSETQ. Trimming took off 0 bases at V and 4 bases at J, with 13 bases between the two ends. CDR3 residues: CASSLAGGLGYGYTF. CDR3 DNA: TGCGCCAGCAGCTTGGCCGGGGGACTCGGCTATGGCTACACCTTC.

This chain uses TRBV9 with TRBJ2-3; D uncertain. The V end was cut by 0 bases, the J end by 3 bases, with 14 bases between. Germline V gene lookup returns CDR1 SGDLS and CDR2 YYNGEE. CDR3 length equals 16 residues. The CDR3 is CASSVDKALGTDTQYF. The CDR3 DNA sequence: TGTGCCAGCAGCGTAGATAAAGCGTTGGGTACAGATACGCAGTATTTT. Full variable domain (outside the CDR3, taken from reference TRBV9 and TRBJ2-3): DSGVTQTPKHLITATGQRVTLRCSPRSGDLSVYWYQQSLDQGLQFLIQYYNGEERAKGNILERFSAQQFPDLHSELNLSSLELGDSALYFCASSVDKALGTDTQYFGPGTRLTVL.

The CDR3 reads CASSWGGGSTDTQYF. The CDR3 nucleotides read TGTGCCAGCAGCTGGGGCGGGGGGAGCACAGATACGCAGTATTTT. This chain connects TRBV7-2 to TRBJ2-3; 8 bases fit TRBD2. Unmatched junction bases numbered 3, after V lost 4 bases and J lost 0 bases. This CDR3 has 15 residues. The germline CDR1 and CDR2 sequences are SGHTA and FQGNSA.

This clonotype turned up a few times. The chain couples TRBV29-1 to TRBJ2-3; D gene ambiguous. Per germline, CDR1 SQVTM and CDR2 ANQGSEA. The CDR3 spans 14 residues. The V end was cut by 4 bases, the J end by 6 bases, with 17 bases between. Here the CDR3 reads CSVGRRQSMDTQYF. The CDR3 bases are TGCAGCGTTGGGAGACGCCAATCAATGGATACGCAGTATTTT.

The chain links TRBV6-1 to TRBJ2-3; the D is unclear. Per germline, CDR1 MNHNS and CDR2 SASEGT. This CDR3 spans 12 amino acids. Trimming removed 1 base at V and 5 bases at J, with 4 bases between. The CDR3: CASSEEGDTQYF. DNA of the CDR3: TGTGCCAGCAGTGAAGAGGGAGATACGCAGTATTTT.

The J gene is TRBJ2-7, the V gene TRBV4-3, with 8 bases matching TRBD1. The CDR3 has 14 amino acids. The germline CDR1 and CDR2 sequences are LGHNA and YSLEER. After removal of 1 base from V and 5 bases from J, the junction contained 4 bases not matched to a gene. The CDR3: CASSQGQGLDEQYF. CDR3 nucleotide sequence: TGCGCCAGCAGCCAAGGACAGGGGTTGGACGAGCAGTACTTC.

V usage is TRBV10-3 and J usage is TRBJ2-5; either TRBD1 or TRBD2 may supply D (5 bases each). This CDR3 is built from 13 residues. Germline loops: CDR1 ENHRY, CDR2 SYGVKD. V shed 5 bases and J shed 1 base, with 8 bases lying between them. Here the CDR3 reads CAISKGTQETQYF. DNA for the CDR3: TGTGCCATCAGTAAGGGGACCCAAGAGACCCAGTACTTC.